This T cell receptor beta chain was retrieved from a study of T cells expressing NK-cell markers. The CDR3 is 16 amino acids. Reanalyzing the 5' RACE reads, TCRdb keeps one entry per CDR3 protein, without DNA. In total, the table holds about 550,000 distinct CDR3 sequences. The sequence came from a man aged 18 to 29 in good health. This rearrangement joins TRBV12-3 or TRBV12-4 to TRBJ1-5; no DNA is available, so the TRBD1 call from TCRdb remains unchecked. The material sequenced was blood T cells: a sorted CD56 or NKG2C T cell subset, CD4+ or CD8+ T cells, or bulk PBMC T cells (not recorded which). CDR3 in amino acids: CASSFGTVSANQPQHF.